This TCR beta chain was retrieved from a study of cytomegalovirus exposure and HLA in healthy donors. General observations from the study: Within the data, a cluster of highly shared sequence variants was likely a sequencing artifact.

This clone was picked up a small number of times. Its antigen is currently unknown. Researchers ran the PCR with 60 Vbeta and 13 Jbeta primers. Under the authors' procedure: Roughly 11 million shared chains were among some 75 million unique TCR beta chains counted in a later analysis. Using immunoSEQ multiplex PCR, the repertoire was profiled, and TCRdb retains in-frame clones only, with some absent. The V and J calls and clone size come from that table; D and trimming were worked out from the DNA. The data contain roughly 190,000 clones, roughly 85% of them seen just once; the ten biggest clones take up approximately 1.5%. Germline V gene data show CDR1 as SNHLY and CDR2 as FYNNEI. The CDR3 consists of 17 residues. The J segment lost 0 bases and the V segment lost 4 bases, leaving 10 bases of the junction unmatched. Healthy bone marrow donors supplied every sample.

The material sequenced was PBMCs. The chain recombines TRBV2 with TRBJ1-1; 8 bases are a match to TRBD1. This TCR was recovered from a woman between 18 and 30 years old in good health and CMV-seronegative. The CDR3 spells CASSVDRDDTLNTEAFF. The DNA for the CDR3 is TGTGCCAGCAGTGTGGACAGGGACGATACTTTGAACACTGAAGCTTTCTTT.